Below, 22 T cell receptor beta chains from the same sample are listed, as sequenced in a study of identical twins (TCRdb year 2016). Library method: 5' RACE. For sequencing, an Illumina HiSeq 2000 was employed. TCRdb reprocessing: public reads trimmed at Q25 with fastp, clones called with MiXCR, in-frame beta chains kept. Each record represents a unique CDR3 protein, reported with the most common genes and DNA among its rows. This sample lists 500,000 to 550,000 distinct CDR3 sequences; about a fifth were detected once. The ten biggest clones cover approximately 0.5% of the sample. The data also belong to a second study, concerning yellow fever vaccine responses in identical twins.

The specimen was CD4+ T cells sorted from blood. The receptors were gathered from a woman in her late teens or twenties in good health.

This clonotype was counted ten times or more. The chain's CDR3 is CSAREIEGIYNEQFF. The CDR3 coding sequence is TGCAGTGCTAGAGAAATTGAGGGGATATACAATGAGCAGTTCTTC. V and J are TRBV20-1 and TRBJ2-1, with D possibly being TRBD1 or TRBD2 (5 bases each). The V and J ends lost 0 bases and 4 bases respectively, with 13 bases between them. The CDR3 has 15 residues. Germline values: CDR1 DFQATT, CDR2 SNEGSKA (reference sequence).

The chain joins TRBV5-1 to TRBJ1-1; 12 positions match TRBD1. The CDR3 is 19 residues long. Germline loops: CDR1 SGHRS, CDR2 YFSETQ. V lost 3 bases and J lost 4; bases outside the gene matches: 16. CDR3 coding DNA: TGCGCCAGCAGCTGCCCGAACGCCGGGACAGGGGGCGGGTGCACTGAAGCTTTCTTT. Amino acids: CASSCPNAGTGGGCTEAFF.

This clonotype was found once. Just one base apart from a much larger clone, this may be a read error. This chain joins TRBV10-3 and TRBJ2-2, with 9 bases that match TRBD1. CDR3 length: 15 amino acids. The junction had 3 bases not matched to a gene; V was cut back by 6 bases and J by 1 base. In germline, CDR1 is ENHRY, CDR2 SYGVKD. CDR3 sequence (DNA): TGTGCCATCAGGGGGACAGGGAGGAACACCGGGGAGCTGTTTTTT. Protein sequence: CAIRGTGRNTGELFF.

This clonotype was picked up many times. The chain joins TRBV5-1 to TRBJ2-1; 8 bases map to TRBD2. V shed 2 bases and J 2 bases; nucleotides not matched to a gene: 3. This CDR3 region has 15 residues. Germline V gene data show CDR1 as SGHRS and CDR2 as YFSETQ. The DNA of the CDR3 is TGCGCCAGCAGCTTTAGCGGGGCCCCCTACAATGAGCAGTTCTTC. Translated, it gives CASSFSGAPYNEQFF.

This clonotype has a handful of counts. CDR3 in DNA: TGCGCCAGTGCACGGGGGACCGGGGAGCTGTTTTTT. It is translated as CASARGTGELFF. V and J are TRBV5-1 and TRBJ2-2; D possibly corresponds to TRBD2 (6 bases). Germline V gives CDR1 SGHRS, CDR2 YFSETQ. V lost 8 bases and J 5 bases, leaving 10 bases between the germline ends. The CDR3 is 12 amino acids.

This clonotype was observed many times. The germline gene is not matched at one end of the junction; a read error may be the cause. The V call is TRBV9, the J call TRBJ1-3; D gene ambiguous. The CDR3 length is 14 residues. The germline V gene has CDR1 SGDLS and CDR2 YYNGEE. CDR3 sequence: CASSVTQTGNTIYF. The DNA for the CDR3 is TGTGCCAGCAGCGTAACTCAGACTGGGAACACCATATATTTT.

This chain links TRBV4-1 with TRBJ2-7; 10 bases agree with TRBD2. Trimming cost V 0 bases and J 4 bases; bases outside gene matches: 6. This CDR3 region has 16 residues. Germline CDR1 is MGHRA and CDR2 is YSYEKL. CDR3 DNA: TGCGCCAGCAGCCAAGACTGGGCTAGCGGGAGATACGAGCAGTACTTC. Amino acids: CASSQDWASGRYEQYF.

This clonotype was detected a few times. The chain combines TRBV7-9 with TRBJ2-2; 10 bases align to TRBD1. Germline V gene lookup returns CDR1 SEHNR and CDR2 FQNEAQ (reference sequence). V lost 5 bases to trimming and J lost 5 bases; unmatched junction nucleotides: 5. The CDR3 length is 15 residues. The CDR3 protein is CASSPDRGRTGELFF. The DNA of the CDR3 is TGTGCCAGCAGCCCCGACAGGGGGCGGACCGGGGAGCTGTTTTTT. The whole variable domain, remainder taken from reference TRBV7-9 and TRBJ2-2, is DTGVSQNPRHKITKRGQNVTFRCDPISEHNRLYWYRQTLGQGPEFLTYFQNEAQLEKSRLLSDRFSAERPKGSFSTLEIQRTEQGDSAMYLCASSPDRGRTGELFFGEGSRLTVL.

The chain combines TRBV5-1 with TRBJ2-5; no reliable D call. V shed 1 base and J shed 1 base, with 8 bases lying between them. The CDR3 extends over 14 amino acids. CDR1 and CDR2 (germline): SGHRS, YFSETQ. CDR3 sequence: CASSLSRTQETQYF. In DNA form, the CDR3 reads TGCGCCAGCAGCTTGTCCCGGACCCAAGAGACCCAGTACTTC.

The rearrangement links TRBV3-1 to TRBJ2-4; no clear D gene. V was pared by 4 bases and J by 0 bases, with 13 bases between. Germline lookup yields CDR1 LGHDT and CDR2 YNNKEL (reference sequence). The CDR3 totals 16 residues. As DNA, the CDR3 is TGTGCCAGCAGCCCCGCCGAACTTCTAGCCAAAAACATTCAGTACTTC. Its protein product is CASSPAELLAKNIQYF. Together with reference TRBV3-1 and TRBJ2-4, the CDR3 gives the full variable domain: DTAVSQTPKYLVTQMGNDKSIKCEQNLGHDTMYWYKQDSKKFLKIMFSYNNKELIINETVPNRFSPKSPDKAHLNLHINSLELGDSAVYFCASSPAELLAKNIQYFGAGTRLSVL.

The rearrangement joins TRBV9 to TRBJ2-3; 14 bases are shared with TRBD2. V was pared by 4 bases and J by 9 bases, with 22 bases of the junction left unmatched. Germline loops: CDR1 SGDLS, CDR2 YYNGEE. This CDR3 is built from 20 residues. The CDR3 DNA reads TGTGCCAGCAGCCCCTCGACTAGCGGGGGGGGTGGCAGGGGTTCCGGGACGCAGTATTTT. This sequence encodes CASSPSTSGGGGRGSGTQYF.

The chain employs TRBV9 and TRBJ2-7; possible D gene TRBD1, 6 bases. The CDR3 loop spans 15 amino acids. The V gene lost 2 bases and the J gene lost 7 bases, with 19 bases spanning the gap. CDR1 is SGDLS and CDR2 is YYNGEE in the germline V gene. The CDR3 bases are TGTGCCAGCAGCGTTACCGGGACAAAACAAGGGGAGCAGTACTTC. Residues: CASSVTGTKQGEQYF.

This clonotype is a singleton in its sample. The rearrangement joins TRBV10-3 to TRBJ2-2; D remains ambiguous. V was pared by 5 bases and J by 3 bases, with 7 bases between. The germline CDR1 and CDR2 sequences are ENHRY and SYGVKD. The length of the CDR3 is 13 residues. CDR3 residues: CAISPTYTGELFF. In DNA, the CDR3 is TGTGCCATCAGTCCGACATACACCGGGGAGCTGTTTTTT.

The chain couples TRBV4-1 to TRBJ2-1; 7 positions agree with TRBD1. Looked up from germline, CDR1 is MGHRA and CDR2 is YSYEKL. Trimming cost V 8 bases and J 5 bases; bases outside gene matches: 6. This CDR3 comprises 13 residues. Here the CDR3 reads CASRRQGNNEQFF. In DNA, the CDR3 is TGCGCCAGCCGCCGACAGGGAAACAATGAGCAGTTCTTC.

The chain recombines TRBV29-1 with TRBJ2-1; possibly TRBD1 or TRBD2 for D (5 bases each). Trimming took off 3 bases at V and 0 bases at J, with 9 bases between the two ends. Germline V gene data show CDR1 as SQVTM and CDR2 as ANQGSEA. The CDR3 extends over 14 amino acids. The CDR3 DNA sequence: TGCAGCGTTGAGGGACGGGGCTCCTACAATGAGCAGTTCTTC. It codes for CSVEGRGSYNEQFF.

CDR3: CASSNGGSPYNEQFF. In nucleotides, the CDR3 is TGCGCCAGCAGCAACGGTGGCAGCCCCTACAATGAGCAGTTCTTC. V is TRBV5-1 and J is TRBJ2-1; D is unclear. CDR3 length: 15 residues. Germline lookup yields CDR1 SGHRS and CDR2 YFSETQ. V lost 4 bases to trimming and J lost 2 bases, with 13 bases between them.

V gene TRBV3-1 combines with J gene TRBJ1-6; D uncertain. Trimming pared 1 base from V and 6 bases from J, leaving 10 bases between. CDR1 is LGHDT, CDR2 YNNKEL, per germline (reference sequence). The CDR3 contains 15 residues. This CDR3 is CASSQGTGLNSPLHF. CDR3 DNA: TGTGCCAGCAGCCAAGGGACGGGCCTTAATTCACCCCTCCACTTT.

In DNA form, the CDR3 reads TGTGCCAGCAGTTACTGGTCGGCAAGCTACGAGCAGTACTTC. It encodes CASSYWSASYEQYF. The rearrangement uses TRBV6-2 or TRBV6-3 and TRBJ2-7, with no clear D. The CDR3 loop spans 14 amino acids. V shed 1 base and J shed 3 bases, with 10 bases lying between them. Germline lookup yields CDR1 MNHEY and CDR2 SVGEGT.

The chain carries TRBV12-3 or TRBV12-4 and TRBJ2-7; D is perhaps TRBD2 (7 bases). The CDR3 has 14 residues. Trimming removed 5 bases at V and 6 bases at J, with 17 bases between. The CDR3 spells CASSPQGGAGEQYV. The CDR3 nucleotides are TGTGCCAGCAGTCCTCAAGGGGGGGCCGGCGAGCAGTACGTC.

This rearrangement joins TRBV10-3 to TRBJ1-1; the D is unclear. V dropped 4 bases and J dropped 0 bases, with 9 bases sitting between them. Germline V lookup: CDR1 ENHRY, CDR2 SYGVKD. The CDR3 totals 14 residues. This CDR3 is CAISGRLMNTEAFF. As DNA, the CDR3 is TGTGCCATCAGTGGACGGCTCATGAACACTGAAGCTTTCTTT.

This clonotype was seen a handful of times. V usage is TRBV5-1 and J usage is TRBJ2-3, with 7 bases aligning to TRBD2. Germline CDR1 reads SGHRS; CDR2 reads YFSETQ. V was pared by 4 bases and J by 2 bases, with 13 bases of the junction left unmatched. The CDR3 is 17 amino acids. Written as DNA, the CDR3 is TGCGCCAGCAGCCCCGGGACTAACCAGGAAACCACAGATACGCAGTATTTT. This sequence encodes CASSPGTNQETTDTQYF.

V usage is TRBV27 and J usage is TRBJ2-3; no reliable D call. V lost 5 bases and J 2 bases, leaving 8 bases between the germline ends. This CDR3 spans 13 amino acids. Germline V CDR1 and CDR2: MNHEY, SMNVEV (reference sequence). The CDR3 DNA is TGTGCCAGCAGTCAGTCGTACACAGATACGCAGTATTTT. It encodes CASSQSYTDTQYF.